This T cell receptor (beta chain) was identified during a study of post-analysis software for immune sequencing data. Overall study findings and caveats: In patients, TRBV5-6, TRBV5-1 and TRBV20-1 belonged to five TRBV segments found more frequently than in controls.

Unique-molecular-identifier-tagged TCR beta cDNA libraries were used. MiXCR was run by TCRdb on the PCR reads, yielding one entry per CDR3 protein. The data show around 260,000 distinct CDR3 sequences, roughly a third seen once. Looked up from germline, CDR1 is DFQATT and CDR2 is SNEGSKA (reference sequence). The V and J ends lost 1 base and 3 bases, in that order; junction bases with no gene match: 5. The length of the CDR3 is 14 residues. This clonotype came up a few times. The antigen remains unidentified. V gene TRBV20-1 combines with J gene TRBJ2-7; TRBD1 matches at 8 bases. The receptor's source is a girl between 10 and 17 years old with multiple sclerosis. The material sequenced was blood. The CDR3: CSARGAGGYYEQYF. DNA for the CDR3: TGCAGTGCTAGAGGGGCAGGGGGCTACTACGAGCAGTACTTC.